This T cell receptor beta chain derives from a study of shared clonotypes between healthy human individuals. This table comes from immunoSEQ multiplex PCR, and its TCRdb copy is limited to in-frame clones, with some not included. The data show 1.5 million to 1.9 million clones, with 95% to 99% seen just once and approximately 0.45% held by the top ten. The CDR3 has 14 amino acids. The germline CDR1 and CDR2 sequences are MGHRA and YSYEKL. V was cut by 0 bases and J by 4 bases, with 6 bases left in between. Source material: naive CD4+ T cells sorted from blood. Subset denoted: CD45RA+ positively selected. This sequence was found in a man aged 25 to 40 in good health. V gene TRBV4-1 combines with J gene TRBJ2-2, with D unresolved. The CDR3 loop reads CASSQELSTGELFF. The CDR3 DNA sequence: TGCGCCAGCAGCCAAGAGTTAAGCACCGGGGAGCTGTTTTTT.